This TCR beta chain was recovered during a study of T cells in Graves' hyperthyroidism and ophthalmopathy. Trimming cost V 2 bases and J 0 bases, with 5 bases left between them. The CDR3 totals 14 residues. Germline assignment: CDR1 MNHNS and CDR2 SASEGT. This clonotype was recorded many times. What it binds is unknown. Diagnosis rested on symptoms, serum thyroxine and TRAb, thyroid ultrasound, and orbital computed tomography. From more than 9 ml of fresh peripheral blood, PBMCs were isolated. RNA transcripts provided the source from which TCR beta CDR3 regions were amplified. Primed by the HTBI set, a first-round RT-PCR was run on the TCR CDR3. TCRdb called the multiplex PCR reads again in MiXCR, with one record for every CDR3 protein. The data contain 400,000 to 550,000 distinct CDR3 sequences, roughly an eighth of them seen just once; the ten biggest clones take up 15% to 20%. Whole-study results and caveats: A 13 V-J model separated ophthalmopathy from stable hyperthyroidism. Peripheral blood also featured most of the thyroid clonotypes expanded above 0.001.

Sequencing input: blood. This receptor was identified in a woman between 18 and 29 years old with Graves' hyperthyroidism. The chain joins TRBV6-1 to TRBJ1-3; D may be TRBD1 (5 bases). This chain's CDR3 is CASSERGSGNTIYF. DNA for the CDR3: TGTGCCAGCAGTGAAAGGGGCTCTGGAAACACCATATATTTT.